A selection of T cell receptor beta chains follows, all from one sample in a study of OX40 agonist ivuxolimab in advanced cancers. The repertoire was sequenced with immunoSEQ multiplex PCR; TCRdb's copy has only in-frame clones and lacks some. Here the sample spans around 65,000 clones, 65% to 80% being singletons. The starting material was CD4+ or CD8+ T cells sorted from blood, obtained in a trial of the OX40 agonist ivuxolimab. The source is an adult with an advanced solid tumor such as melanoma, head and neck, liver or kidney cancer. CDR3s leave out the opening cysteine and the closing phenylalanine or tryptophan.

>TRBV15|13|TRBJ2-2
ATSRGLGGAGELF
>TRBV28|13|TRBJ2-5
ASSLPQGTRKTQY
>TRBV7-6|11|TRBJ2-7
ASSQDSRGEQY
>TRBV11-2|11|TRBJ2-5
ASSPGGRQTQY
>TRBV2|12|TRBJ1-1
ASSAQGANTEAF
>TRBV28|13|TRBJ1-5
ASSGLDREGQPQH
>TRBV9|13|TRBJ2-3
ASSVGLELTDTQY
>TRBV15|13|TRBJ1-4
ATSRAGQSNEKLF
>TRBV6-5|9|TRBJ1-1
ASQGRTEAF
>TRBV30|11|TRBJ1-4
AWSGTGNEKLF
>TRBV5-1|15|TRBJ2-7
ASSLAGGLAGTYEQY
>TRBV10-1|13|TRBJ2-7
ASSESRGPSYEQY
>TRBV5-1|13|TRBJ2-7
ASSPTSGGSYEQY
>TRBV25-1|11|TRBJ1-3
ASSGSSGNTIY
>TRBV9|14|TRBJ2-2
ASSVAGTANTGELF
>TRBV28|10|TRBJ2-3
ASSLGTRTQY
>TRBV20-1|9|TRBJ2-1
SASDRDWQF
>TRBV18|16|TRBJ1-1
ASSPTRDRVALNTEAF
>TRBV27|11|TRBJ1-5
ASGPYASQPQH
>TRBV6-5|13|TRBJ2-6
ASSYRHSGANVLT
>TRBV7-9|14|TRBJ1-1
ASSSLTSGSGTEAF
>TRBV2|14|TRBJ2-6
ASSEARVSGANVLT
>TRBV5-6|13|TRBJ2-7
ASSLGTGLDYEQY
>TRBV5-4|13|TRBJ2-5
ASRLAGGPRETQY
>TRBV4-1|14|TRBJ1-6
ASSLTRNSIYSPLH
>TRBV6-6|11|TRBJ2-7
ASRLAGTYEQY
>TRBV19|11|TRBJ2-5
ASKLGGQETQY
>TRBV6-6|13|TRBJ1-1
ASRSQGAHGTEAF
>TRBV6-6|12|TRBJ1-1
ASHSHGGVTEAF